What follows are 30 T cell receptor beta chains derived from one specimen sequenced in a study of blood T cell repertoires in COVID-19. Profiled with immunoSEQ multiplex PCR; TCRdb holds only in-frame clones, not every one. This sample carries 250,000 or so clones, over 70% of them seen once, and the ten largest clones take approximately 3.2%. The sample taken for sequencing was peripheral blood. The source is an elderly woman with acute or convalescent COVID-19.

The chain has TRBV4-3 and TRBJ1-4; unclear D gene. Trimming took 4 bases from V and 4 from J, leaving 13 bases between them. The CDR3 runs 15 residues. Per the germline V gene, CDR1 is LGHNA and CDR2 is YSLEER. As DNA, the CDR3 is TGCGCCAGCAGCCCTACAAGTTCGGGTAATGAAAAACTGTTTTTT. Its translation: CASSPTSSGNEKLFF.

This clone was observed a few times. The chain links TRBV5-1 to TRBJ2-5; the D gene is possibly TRBD1 (6 bases). Trimming removed 1 base from V and 2 bases from J, with 15 bases in between. Looked up from germline, CDR1 is SGHRS and CDR2 is YFSETQ. The CDR3 has 16 amino acids. The CDR3 sequence is CASSLSIRTEQETQYF. DNA for the CDR3: TGCGCCAGCAGCTTGTCTATTCGGACAGAACAAGAGACCCAGTACTTC.

The chain employs TRBV28 and TRBJ1-2; no reliable D call. CDR3 length: 11 amino acids. V shed 5 bases and J shed 5 bases, with 6 bases lying between them. The germline CDR1 and CDR2 sequences are MDHEN and SYDVKM. The CDR3 sequence: CASSGEYGYTF. The CDR3 bases are TGTGCCAGCAGTGGAGAATATGGCTACACCTTC.

The count of this clone is one. This chain's CDR3 is CASTAGGADTQYF. The CDR3 DNA follows: TGTGCCAGCACGGCGGGGGGGGCAGATACGCAGTATTTT. V and J are TRBV28 and TRBJ2-3; TRBD2 matches at 9 bases. V was clipped by 7 bases and J by 4 bases; unmatched bases: 3. The CDR3 contains 13 residues. CDR1 is MDHEN, CDR2 SYDVKM, per germline.

The J gene is TRBJ1-2, the V gene TRBV16; unclear D gene. Germline CDR1 reads KGHSY; CDR2 reads FQNENV. Trimming shortened V by 0 bases and J by 4 bases, and 12 bases separated the two germline ends. The CDR3 totals 15 residues. The CDR3: CASSQSGMAGYGYTF. CDR3 nucleotides: TGTGCCAGCAGCCAATCGGGGATGGCGGGCTATGGCTACACCTTC.

This clone was seen only a few times. This rearrangement joins TRBV21-1 to TRBJ2-1; TRBD2, the table's D call, lacks a check against the DNA. TRBV21-1 is a listed pseudogene. The CDR3 totals 19 residues. CDR3: CASSKAGGRAVINYNEQFF. The DNA for the CDR3 is TGTGCCAGCAGCAAAGCCGGCGGGAGGGCCGTAATAAACTACAATGAGCAGTTCTTC.

The chain joins TRBV10-3 to TRBJ1-1, with a tentative D call TRBD1 (6 bases). Germline CDR1 reads ENHRY; CDR2 reads SYGVKD. The CDR3 covers 16 residues. V was trimmed by 4 bases and J by 0 bases, leaving 15 bases between them. CDR3 in DNA: TGTGCCATCAGTGTGTCGAAAGGGGGTATGAACACTGAAGCTTTCTTT. Translating it yields CAISVSKGGMNTEAFF.

This clone was detected many times. The chain joins TRBV7-2 to TRBJ1-3; D not resolved. Trimming cost V 9 bases and J 8 bases, with 14 bases left between them. This CDR3 is built from 12 residues. Germline V gives CDR1 SGHTA, CDR2 FQGNSA. CDR3 in DNA: TGTGCCAGTTGGAGTTGGTCGGACACCATATATTTT. As protein: CASWSWSDTIYF. The whole variable domain, remainder taken from reference TRBV7-2 and TRBJ1-3, is GAGVSQSPSNKVTEKGKDVELRCDPISGHTALYWYRQSLGQGLEFLIYFQGNSAPDKSGLPSDRFSAERTGGSVSTLTIQRTQQEDSAVYLCASWSWSDTIYFGEGSWLTVV.

The CDR3 DNA is TGTGCCAGCAGCTGGACCAGTATGAGTAGCGTGGGTAACAATGAGCAGTTCTTC. As protein: CASSWTSMSSVGNNEQFF. This chain connects TRBV3-1 (or the pseudogene TRBV3-2) to TRBJ2-1; possible D gene TRBD2, 5 bases. Deletions cut 5 bases from V and 5 bases from J, with 25 bases between. This CDR3 has 18 amino acids. CDR1 and CDR2 (germline): LGHDT, YNNKEL (reference sequence).

V and J are TRBV5-1 and TRBJ2-5; tentative D call: TRBD2 (7 bases). Germline CDR1 is SGHRS and CDR2 is YFSETQ. V was trimmed by 0 bases and J by 4 bases, leaving 10 bases between them. CDR3 length: 14 residues. The CDR3 protein is CASSLEGGIETQYF. CDR3 in DNA: TGCGCCAGCAGCTTGGAGGGGGGGATAGAGACCCAGTACTTC.

This sequence joins TRBV9 and TRBJ1-1; 7 nucleotides align to TRBD1. The V gene end was trimmed by 0 bases and the J gene end by 3 bases; junction bases not matched to a gene: 8. CDR1 is SGDLS and CDR2 is YYNGEE in the germline V gene. This CDR3 region has 16 residues. CDR3 nucleotides: TGTGCCAGCAGCGTAGCCCCAGGAGGGGGCTACACTGAAGCTTTCTTT. Translated, it gives CASSVAPGGGYTEAFF.

V gene TRBV5-5 combines with J gene TRBJ1-2; 7 nucleotides align to TRBD1. This CDR3 is 16 amino acids long. Germline V lookup: CDR1 SGHKS, CDR2 YYEKEE (reference sequence). V was pared by 0 bases and J by 4 bases, with 9 bases of the junction left unmatched. In DNA form, the CDR3 reads TGTGCCAGCAGCTTGGAGGGATATAGGGGGCCCTATGGCTACACCTTC. Protein product: CASSLEGYRGPYGYTF.

This clone was seen a handful of times. This chain connects TRBV5-1 to TRBJ1-2; TRBD1 matches 7 bases. Germline CDR1 and CDR2: SGHRS and YFSETQ. This CDR3 has 15 amino acids. V dropped 6 bases and J dropped 4; count of bases not matched to a gene: 12. The chain's CDR3 is CASTPQTGEGYGYTF. CDR3 DNA: TGCGCCAGCACCCCTCAAACAGGGGAAGGCTATGGCTACACCTTC.

This clone showed up many times. The chain combines TRBV4-1 with TRBJ1-5; D not resolved. Germline CDR1 MGHRA, CDR2 YSYEKL. The CDR3 is made up of 16 amino acids. V dropped 1 base and J dropped 1 base, with 11 bases sitting between them. The CDR3 sequence is CASSQVLYVSNQPQHF. CDR3 DNA: TGCGCCAGCAGCCAAGTCCTTTATGTGAGCAATCAGCCCCAGCATTTT.

The chain uses TRBV6-5 and TRBJ2-7; possibly TRBD1 for D (5 bases). The CDR3 is 14 amino acids. In germline, CDR1 is MNHEY, CDR2 SVGAGI. V was pared by 6 bases and J by 0 bases, with 12 bases between. CDR3 region: CASRKGQGSYEQYF. The CDR3 DNA is TGTGCCAGCAGGAAAGGACAAGGCTCCTACGAGCAGTACTTC.

J is TRBJ2-1 and V is TRBV19; the D gene is possibly TRBD1 (5 bases). In germline, CDR1 is LNHDA, CDR2 SQIVND (reference sequence). This CDR3 region has 13 residues. The ends were cut back, 3 bases at V and 13 bases at J, with 16 bases in the middle. The CDR3 is CASSMPGLRYQFF. CDR3 sequence (DNA): TGTGCCAGTAGTATGCCAGGGCTACGTTATCAGTTCTTC. The entire variable domain, with the rest obtained from reference TRBV19 and TRBJ2-1, is as follows: DGGITQSPKYLFRKEGQNVTLSCEQNLNHDAMYWYRQDPGQGLRLIYYSQIVNDFQKGDIAEGYSVSREKKESFPLTVTSAQKNPTAFYLCASSMPGLRYQFFGPGTRLTVL.

The chain combines TRBV7-2 with TRBJ2-5; no definite D call. The CDR3 length is 14 residues. CDR1 is SGHTA and CDR2 is FQGNSA in the germline V gene. The ends were cut back, 5 bases at V and 0 bases at J, with 10 bases in the middle. This chain's CDR3 is CASSQESYQETQYF. The CDR3 bases are TGTGCCAGCAGCCAAGAGAGTTACCAAGAGACCCAGTACTTC.

The chain carries TRBV29-1 and TRBJ2-7, with 11 bases matching TRBD1. J was trimmed by 3 bases and V by 4 bases; bases with no gene match: 2. Germline lookup yields CDR1 SQVTM and CDR2 ANQGSEA. The CDR3 sequence is 13 residues long. CDR3 nucleotides: TGCAGCGTTGGGGGGACAGGGGGCTACGAGCAGTACTTC. It translates to CSVGGTGGYEQYF.

This rearrangement joins TRBV29-1 to TRBJ1-5; 10 nucleotides match TRBD1. The V segment lost 5 bases and the J segment 6 bases; nucleotides outside the gene matches: 4. This CDR3 is 13 amino acids long. The V gene's germline CDR1 is SQVTM and CDR2 ANQGSEA. CDR3 sequence reads: CSVRTGGGQPQHF. The CDR3 bases are TGCAGCGTTCGGACAGGGGGTGGTCAGCCCCAGCATTTT. Full variable domain (missing parts from reference TRBV29-1 and TRBJ1-5): SAVISQKPSRDICQRGTSLTIQCQVDSQVTMMFWYRQQPGQSLTLIATANQGSEATYESGFVIDKFPISRPNLTFSTLTVSNMSPEDSSIYLCSVRTGGGQPQHFGDGTRLSIL.

The V gene is TRBV6-2 or TRBV6-3, the J gene TRBJ2-1, with TRBD2 matching over 8 bases. The length of the CDR3 is 17 residues. V shed 5 bases and J 0 bases; nucleotides not matched to a gene: 9. Looked up from germline, CDR1 is MNHEY and CDR2 is SVGEGT. The CDR3: CASSLSGRYHSYNEQFF. The DNA for the CDR3 is TGTGCCAGCAGTCTAAGCGGGAGATACCACTCCTACAATGAGCAGTTCTTC.

The chain employs TRBV29-1 and TRBJ1-1, with unresolved D. Trimming took off 7 bases at V and 6 bases at J, with 12 bases between the two ends. Germline CDR1 SQVTM, CDR2 ANQGSEA. The CDR3 is made up of 11 amino acids. CDR3 sequence reads: CSAGYSSEAFF. CDR3 nucleotides: TGCAGCGCTGGTTATAGCTCTGAAGCTTTCTTT.

The chain carries TRBV6-1 and TRBJ1-2; the match to TRBD1 covers 7 bases. CDR3 length: 14 amino acids. The ends lost 0 bases at V and 6 bases at J; junction bases unmatched: 4. Germline V gene sequence: CDR1 MNHNS, CDR2 SASEGT. The CDR3 DNA sequence: TGTGCCAGCAGTGAAGCGTGGGACAGCCATGGCTACACCTTC. It translates to CASSEAWDSHGYTF.

This clone was recorded once. The chain carries TRBV7-9 and TRBJ1-2; 10 bases are a match to TRBD1. The trim removed 2 bases at V and 7 bases at J, leaving 10 bases unmatched. The germline V gene has CDR1 SEHNR and CDR2 FQNEAQ (reference sequence). This CDR3 is built from 16 residues. The CDR3, as DNA: TGTGCCAGCAGCTTATTCCTCGGGACAGGGGAGCTTGGCTACACCTTC. This translates into CASSLFLGTGELGYTF.

CDR3 DNA sequence: TGTGCCAGCAGCCCCCCAACCTCGGGAGTTGAAAAACTGTTTTTT. This gives the protein CASSPPTSGVEKLFF. This chain uses TRBV5-5 with TRBJ1-4, with D uncertain. The CDR3 contains 15 residues. Deletions cut 4 bases from V and 7 bases from J, with 17 bases between. Per the germline V gene, CDR1 is SGHKS and CDR2 is YYEKEE (reference sequence).

The chain recombines TRBV29-1 with TRBJ2-5; tentatively, D is TRBD1 (5 bases). CDR1 and CDR2 (germline): SQVTM, ANQGSEA. CDR3 length: 13 residues. Trimming left V 6 bases short and J 1 base short, with 12 bases between. In nucleotides, the CDR3 is TGCAGCGTAGGGGTGTGGCGCCAAGAGACCCAGTACTTC. It yields the protein CSVGVWRQETQYF.

This clone showed up just a few times. This chain joins TRBV19 and TRBJ1-1; 8 bases are shared with TRBD1. V dropped 5 bases and J dropped 0; count of bases not matched to a gene: 8. Germline-derived CDR1 and CDR2 are LNHDA and SQIVND (reference sequence). The CDR3 is 16 residues long. Here the CDR3 DNA reads TGTGCCAGTAGTCTGAGGACAGGGTGGGTGAACACTGAAGCTTTCTTT. Protein: CASSLRTGWVNTEAFF.

A few counts support this clone. The rearrangement uses TRBV5-1 and TRBJ1-1; D may be TRBD1 (6 bases). The CDR3 loop spans 14 amino acids. Per the germline V gene, CDR1 is SGHRS and CDR2 is YFSETQ. The V gene lost 0 bases and the J gene lost 1 base, with 7 bases spanning the gap. CDR3 in amino acids: CASSLGRGNTEAFF. The CDR3 DNA sequence: TGCGCCAGCAGCTTGGGCAGGGGGAACACTGAAGCTTTCTTT.

The chain combines TRBV6-1 with TRBJ1-3; 8 nucleotides line up with TRBD1. The CDR3 contains 15 residues. Trimming at V came to 3 bases and at J to 4 bases, leaving 5 bases not matched to a gene. The germline V gene encodes CDR1 MNHNS and CDR2 SASEGT. CDR3 loop: CASSDPGQGGNTIYF. Here the CDR3 DNA reads TGTGCCAGCAGTGATCCCGGACAGGGAGGAAACACCATATATTTT.

This chain connects TRBV11-2 to TRBJ1-6; TRBD1 aligns across 7 bases. V dropped 1 base and J dropped 5; count of bases not matched to a gene: 11. Germline-derived CDR1 and CDR2 are SGHAT and FQNNGV. The CDR3 contains 18 residues. The CDR3 protein is CASSLVQGRRNNNSPLHF. CDR3 in DNA: TGTGCCAGCAGCTTAGTACAGGGGAGGCGGAATAATAATTCACCCCTCCACTTT. Full variable domain (outside the CDR3, taken from reference TRBV11-2 and TRBJ1-6): EAGVAQSPRYKIIEKRQSVAFWCNPISGHATLYWYQQILGQGPKLLIQFQNNGVVDDSQLPKDRFSAERLKGVDSTLKIQPAKLEDSAVYLCASSLVQGRRNNNSPLHFGNGTRLTVT.

J is TRBJ1-1 and V is TRBV3-1 (or the pseudogene TRBV3-2), with 9 bases identical to TRBD1. The J segment lost 1 base and the V segment lost 7 bases, leaving 7 bases of the junction unmatched. In germline, CDR1 is LGHDT, CDR2 YNNKEL (reference sequence). The CDR3 has 15 amino acids. The CDR3 DNA reads as TGTGCCAGCACCGAGACAGGGGGAAGGAACACTGAAGCTTTCTTT. Its protein is CASTETGGRNTEAFF.